The clone carrying this T cell receptor beta chain has a count of ten or more. The target antigen is unknown. Uncontrolled infection, other autoimmune disease, pregnancy or lactation excluded patients. It was at first hyperthyroidism diagnosis, before any ophthalmopathy symptoms, that the blood sample was taken. The sample belongs to a study of T cells in Graves' hyperthyroidism and ophthalmopathy. Across the study: Peripheral blood samples were taken at initial diagnosis, prior to any treatment. Whole-study findings and limits: Blood also held most thyroid clonotypes expanded beyond 0.001.

RNA transcripts served as the template for amplifying TCR beta CDR3 regions. An initial round of RT-PCR targeting the TCR CDR3 relied on the HTBI primer set. Using its own MiXCR run on the multiplex PCR reads, TCRdb lists one record per CDR3 protein. The sample yields 730,000 or so distinct CDR3 sequences, around 19% seen once. The sequencing sample was made of blood. The clonotype originates from a woman in her forties or fifties with Graves' hyperthyroidism that later progressed to Graves' ophthalmopathy.

The DNA for the CDR3 is TGCAGTGTCCAGCCCGGGACAGGCGAGCAGTACTTC. Translation gives CSVQPGTGEQYF. The V call is TRBV20-1, the J call TRBJ2-7, with 8 bases fitting TRBD1. Trimming took 7 bases from V and 6 from J; bases not matched to a gene: 8. The CDR3 loop spans 12 amino acids. CDR1 DFQATT and CDR2 SNEGSKA come from the germline V gene (reference sequence).